The clone carrying this TCR beta chain turned up a few times. Its specificity is not known. The entry originates in a study of T cells in Graves' hyperthyroidism and ophthalmopathy. TCR beta CDR3 region amplification was performed from RNA transcripts. Using the HTBI primer set, a first-round RT-PCR was run on the TCR CDR3. TCRdb fed the multiplex PCR reads into MiXCR, producing one record per CDR3 protein. Of approximately 600,000 distinct CDR3 sequences in the sample, about 17% are singletons; the top ten hold 3% to 4.5%. Absence of ophthalmopathy progression within 18 months defined stable Graves' hyperthyroidism. PBMCs were obtained from 7.5 to 10 ml fresh peripheral blood. Study-level points and caveats: Appearing also in blood were most of the thyroid clonotypes expanded above 0.001.

The CDR3 loop spans 15 amino acids. CDR1 is DFQATT and CDR2 is SNEGSKA in the germline V gene (reference sequence). Deletions cut 0 bases from V and 5 bases from J, with 14 bases between. This sequence was found in a woman under 40 with Graves' hyperthyroidism. Sequenced: blood. V usage is TRBV20-1 and J usage is TRBJ1-5; D may be TRBD1 (5 bases). In DNA, the CDR3 is TGCAGTGCTAGAGATTGGGGGTCAGTGGATCAGCCCCAGCATTTT. It encodes CSARDWGSVDQPQHF.